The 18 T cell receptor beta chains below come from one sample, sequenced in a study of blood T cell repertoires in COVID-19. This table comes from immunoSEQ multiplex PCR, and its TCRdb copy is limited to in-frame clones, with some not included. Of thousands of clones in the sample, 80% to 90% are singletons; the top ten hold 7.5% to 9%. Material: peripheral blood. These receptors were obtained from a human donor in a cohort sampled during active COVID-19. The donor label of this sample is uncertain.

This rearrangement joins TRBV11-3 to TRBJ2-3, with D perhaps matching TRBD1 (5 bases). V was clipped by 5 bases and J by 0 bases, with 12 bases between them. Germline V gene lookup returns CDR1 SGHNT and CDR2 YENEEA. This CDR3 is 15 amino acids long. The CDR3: CASSMTATSTDTQYF. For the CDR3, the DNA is TGTGCCAGCAGCATGACAGCAACTAGCACAGATACGCAGTATTTT.

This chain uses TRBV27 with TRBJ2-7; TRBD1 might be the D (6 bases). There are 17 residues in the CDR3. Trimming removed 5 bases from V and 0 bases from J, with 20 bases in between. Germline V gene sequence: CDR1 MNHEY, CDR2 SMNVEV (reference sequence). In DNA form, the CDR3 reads TGTGCCAGCAGTCCCCTTGTGACCGGACAGTCCTCCTACGAGCAGTACTTC. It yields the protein CASSPLVTGQSSYEQYF.

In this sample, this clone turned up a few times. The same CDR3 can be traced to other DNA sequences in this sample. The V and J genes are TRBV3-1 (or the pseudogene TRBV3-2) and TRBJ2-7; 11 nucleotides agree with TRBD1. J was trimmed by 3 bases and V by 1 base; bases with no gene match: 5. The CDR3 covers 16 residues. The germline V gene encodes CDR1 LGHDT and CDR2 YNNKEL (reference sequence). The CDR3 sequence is CASSQVPGQGVYEQYF. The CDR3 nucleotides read TGTGCCAGCAGCCAAGTGCCGGGACAGGGGGTCTACGAGCAGTACTTC.

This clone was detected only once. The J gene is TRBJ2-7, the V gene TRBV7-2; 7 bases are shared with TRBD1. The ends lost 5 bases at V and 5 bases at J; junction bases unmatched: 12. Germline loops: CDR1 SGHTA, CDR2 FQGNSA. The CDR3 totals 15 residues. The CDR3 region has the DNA TGTGCCAGCAGCCTTATGGGGACAGCGAGCCACGAGCAGTACTTC. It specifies CASSLMGTASHEQYF.

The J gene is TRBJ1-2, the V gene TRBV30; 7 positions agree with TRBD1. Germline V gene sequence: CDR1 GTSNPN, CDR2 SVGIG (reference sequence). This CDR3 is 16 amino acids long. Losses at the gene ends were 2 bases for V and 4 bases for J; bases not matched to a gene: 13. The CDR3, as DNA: TGTGCCTGGAGTACTTTTACCGGGACAGCATCCTATGGCTACACCTTC. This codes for CAWSTFTGTASYGYTF.

CDR3 sequence: CASSLEGSYNSPLHF. CDR3 nucleotides: TGTGCCAGCAGTTTAGAGGGTTCCTATAATTCACCCCTCCACTTT. The chain uses TRBV27 and TRBJ1-6; D uncertain. V was shortened by 2 bases and J by 1 base, with 6 bases between the two germline ends. Germline V gene sequence: CDR1 MNHEY, CDR2 SMNVEV (reference sequence). The CDR3 has 15 amino acids.

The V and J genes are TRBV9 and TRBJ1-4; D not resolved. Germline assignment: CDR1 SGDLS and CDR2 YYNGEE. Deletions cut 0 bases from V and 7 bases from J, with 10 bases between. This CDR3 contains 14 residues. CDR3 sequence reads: CASSVGDMGEKLFF. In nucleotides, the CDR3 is TGTGCCAGCAGCGTAGGTGACATGGGTGAAAAACTGTTTTTT.

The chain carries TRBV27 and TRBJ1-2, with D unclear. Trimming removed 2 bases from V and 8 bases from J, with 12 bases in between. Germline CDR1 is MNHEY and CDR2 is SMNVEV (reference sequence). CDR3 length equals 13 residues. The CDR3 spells CASSLRETGGYTF. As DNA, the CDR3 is TGTGCCAGCAGTTTACGGGAAACTGGAGGCTACACCTTC.

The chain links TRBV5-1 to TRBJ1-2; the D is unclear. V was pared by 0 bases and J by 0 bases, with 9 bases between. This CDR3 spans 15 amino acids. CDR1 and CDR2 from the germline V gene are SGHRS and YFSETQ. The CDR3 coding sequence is TGCGCCAGCAGCTTGGATGCCACACCTAACTATGGCTACACCTTC. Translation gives CASSLDATPNYGYTF.

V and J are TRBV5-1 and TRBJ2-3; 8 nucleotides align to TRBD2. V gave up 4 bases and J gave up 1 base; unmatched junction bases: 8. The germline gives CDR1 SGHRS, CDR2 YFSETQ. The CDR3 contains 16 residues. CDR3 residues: CASSRNSGIRTDTQYF. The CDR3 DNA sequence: TGCGCCAGCAGCCGAAATAGCGGGATACGCACAGATACGCAGTATTTT.

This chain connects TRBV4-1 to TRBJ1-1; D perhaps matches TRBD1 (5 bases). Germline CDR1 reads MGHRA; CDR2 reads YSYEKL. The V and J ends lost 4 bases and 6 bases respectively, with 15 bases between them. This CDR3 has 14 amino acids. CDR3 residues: CASSPRVDRAEAFF. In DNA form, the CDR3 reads TGCGCCAGCAGCCCCAGGGTCGATAGGGCTGAAGCTTTCTTT.

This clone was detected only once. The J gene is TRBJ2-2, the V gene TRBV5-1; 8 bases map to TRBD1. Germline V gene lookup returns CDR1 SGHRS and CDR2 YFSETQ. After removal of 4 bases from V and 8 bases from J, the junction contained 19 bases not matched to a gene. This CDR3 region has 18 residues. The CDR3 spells CASSPGQAFRGHAGELFF. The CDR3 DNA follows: TGCGCCAGCAGCCCGGGACAGGCTTTTAGGGGACATGCTGGGGAGCTGTTTTTT.

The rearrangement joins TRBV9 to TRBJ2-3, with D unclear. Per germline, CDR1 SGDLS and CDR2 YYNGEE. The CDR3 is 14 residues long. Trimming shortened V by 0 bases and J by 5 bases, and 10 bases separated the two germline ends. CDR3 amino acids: CASSVDTVGDTQYF. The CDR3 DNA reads TGTGCCAGCAGCGTAGATACAGTTGGAGATACGCAGTATTTT.

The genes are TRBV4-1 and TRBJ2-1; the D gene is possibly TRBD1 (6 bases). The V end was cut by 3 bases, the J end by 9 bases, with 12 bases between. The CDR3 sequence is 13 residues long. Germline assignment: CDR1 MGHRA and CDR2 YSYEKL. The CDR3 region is CASSHRTDSEQFF. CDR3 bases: TGCGCCAGCAGCCATCGGACAGATAGTGAGCAGTTCTTC.

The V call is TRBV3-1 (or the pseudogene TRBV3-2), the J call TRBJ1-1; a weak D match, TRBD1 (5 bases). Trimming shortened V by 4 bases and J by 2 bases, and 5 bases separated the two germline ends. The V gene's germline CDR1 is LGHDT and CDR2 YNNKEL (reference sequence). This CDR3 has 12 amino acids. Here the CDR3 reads CASSRTNTEAFF. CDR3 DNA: TGTGCCAGCAGCCGGACAAACACTGAAGCTTTCTTT.

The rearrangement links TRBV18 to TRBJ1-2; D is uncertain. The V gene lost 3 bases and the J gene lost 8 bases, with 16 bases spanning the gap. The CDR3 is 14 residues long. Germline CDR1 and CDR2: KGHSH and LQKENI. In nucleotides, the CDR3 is TGTGCCAGCTCACCGGGCCGGGAATCCCGCGGCTACACCTTC. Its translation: CASSPGRESRGYTF.

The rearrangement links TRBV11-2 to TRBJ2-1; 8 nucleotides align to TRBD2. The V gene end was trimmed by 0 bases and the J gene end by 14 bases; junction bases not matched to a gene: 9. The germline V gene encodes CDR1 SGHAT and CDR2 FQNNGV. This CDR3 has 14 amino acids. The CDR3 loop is CASSLESGLAGKFF. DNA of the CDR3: TGTGCCAGCAGCTTAGAATCTGGGTTAGCGGGAAAGTTCTTC.

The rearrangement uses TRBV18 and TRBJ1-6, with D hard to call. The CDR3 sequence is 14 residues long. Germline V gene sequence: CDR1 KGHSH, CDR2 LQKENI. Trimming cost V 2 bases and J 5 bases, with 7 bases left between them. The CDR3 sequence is CASSPTRDNSPLHF. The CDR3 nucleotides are TGTGCCAGCTCACCAACGAGAGATAATTCACCCCTCCACTTT.